This T cell receptor beta chain was identified in a study of T-cell reconstitution after alpha-beta-depleted transplantation in children. The CDR3 consists of 15 residues. V was pared by 1 base and J by 2 bases, with 11 bases between. Looked up from germline, CDR1 is SGHRS and CDR2 is YFSETQ. This sample's TCRbeta library carried unique molecular identifier barcodes. TCRdb re-analysed the PCR reads in MiXCR, keeping a single row per CDR3 protein. The sample consists of a few hundred thousand distinct CDR3 sequences, roughly 9% of them appearing once. There are many counts of this clonotype. The material sequenced was PBMCs from the stem cell graft donor, taken from the stem cell graft. The chain is built from TRBV5-1 and TRBJ2-3; D is unresolved. This receptor was identified in a human donor who donated a stem cell graft to a child with acute lymphoblastic leukemia. The CDR3 loop reads CASSLSWKTTDTQYF. Here the CDR3 DNA reads TGCGCCAGCAGCTTGTCCTGGAAGACCACAGATACGCAGTATTTT.